The 17 T cell receptor beta chains given below trace back to one sample, sequenced in a study of control samples from healthy donors and cancer patients. The assay was immunoSEQ multiplex PCR, and TCRdb's table has in-frame clones only and misses some. The sample includes just under 75,000 clones, about 90% of them seen just once. The material sequenced was blood. Source of these receptors: a woman between 45 and 65 years old in good health.

In nucleotides, the CDR3 is TGTGCCACCACCAAGACGGGCGGGAGTACAGATACGCAGTATTTT. Translated: CATTKTGGSTDTQYF. The J gene is TRBJ2-3, the V gene TRBV15; 7 bases are shared with TRBD2. The CDR3 covers 15 residues. Germline V gives CDR1 LNHNV, CDR2 YYDKDF (reference sequence). V lost 7 bases, J lost 3 bases, and 10 bases stayed unmatched.

V usage is TRBV5-1 and J usage is TRBJ1-6; perhaps TRBD1 as D (6 bases). The CDR3 runs to 14 residues. Per the germline V gene, CDR1 is SGHRS and CDR2 is YFSETQ. V was shortened by 0 bases and J by 9 bases, with 10 bases between the two germline ends. The CDR3 spells CASSLELGASPLHF. The CDR3 DNA reads TGCGCCAGCAGCTTGGAACTGGGGGCTTCACCCCTCCACTTT.

CDR3 residues: CASSEGGAAQPQHF. Here the CDR3 DNA reads TGTGCCAGCAGTGAAGGGGGCGCGGCTCAGCCCCAGCATTTT. The V gene is TRBV2, the J gene TRBJ1-5, with a tentative D call TRBD1 (5 bases). The V gene's germline CDR1 is SNHLY and CDR2 FYNNEI. CDR3 length: 14 amino acids. Trimming took off 1 base at V and 6 bases at J, with 10 bases between the two ends.

The rearrangement links TRBV19 to TRBJ2-2; D gene uncertain. Deletions cut 5 bases from V and 6 bases from J, with 7 bases between. CDR3 length: 12 residues. In germline, CDR1 is LNHDA, CDR2 SQIVND (reference sequence). The CDR3 nucleotides read TGTGCCAGTAGTTTCACGGCCGGGGAGCTGTTTTTT. Amino acids: CASSFTAGELFF. Looking up the rest from reference TRBV19 and TRBJ2-2 gives the full variable domain: DGGITQSPKYLFRKEGQNVTLSCEQNLNHDAMYWYRQDPGQGLRLIYYSQIVNDFQKGDIAEGYSVSREKKESFPLTVTSAQKNPTAFYLCASSFTAGELFFGEGSRLTVL.

This clone has a single count. The chain has TRBV28 and TRBJ2-1, with no clear D. Germline V gene lookup returns CDR1 MDHEN and CDR2 SYDVKM. V was pared by 7 bases and J by 7 bases, with 14 bases between. The CDR3 spans 13 residues. The CDR3 is CASTPRQANEQFF. The DNA of the CDR3 is TGTGCCAGCACCCCCCGCCAAGCGAATGAGCAGTTCTTC.

The gene calls are TRBV6-5 and TRBJ2-5, with D possibly being TRBD2 (5 bases). V lost 4 bases, J lost 3 bases, and 9 bases lay in between. Germline V gene sequence: CDR1 MNHEY, CDR2 SVGAGI. The CDR3 runs to 13 residues. The CDR3 nucleotides are TGTGCCAGCAGTTTAATCGGGAAAGAGACCCAGTACTTC. Translated, it gives CASSLIGKETQYF.

This clone was detected once. This chain joins TRBV7-2 and TRBJ1-1; the D gene is possibly TRBD1 (5 bases). Germline lookup yields CDR1 SGHTA and CDR2 FQGNSA. CDR3 length: 15 residues. Trimming shortened V by 8 bases and J by 1 base, and 17 bases separated the two germline ends. The CDR3 reads CASLNLRVSNTEAFF. CDR3 DNA: TGTGCCAGCCTAAATCTCAGGGTTTCGAACACTGAAGCTTTCTTT.

The rearrangement uses TRBV14 and TRBJ1-4; no reliable D call. The CDR3 length is 17 residues. V lost 6 bases to trimming and J lost 5 bases, with 22 bases between them. CDR1 SGHDN and CDR2 FVKESK come from the germline V gene. The CDR3 DNA reads as TGTGCCAGCAGAAGAACAGCCTCCCGTGAGTTAAATGAAAAACTGTTTTTT. Its protein product is CASRRTASRELNEKLFF.

This clone was seen a handful of times. V gene TRBV27 combines with J gene TRBJ2-6; D is unresolved. This CDR3 has 18 residues. CDR1 and CDR2 (germline): MNHEY, SMNVEV (reference sequence). The V end was cut by 4 bases, the J end by 1 base, with 17 bases between. The CDR3 protein is CASSSPTDLASGANVLTF. CDR3 DNA sequence: TGTGCCAGCAGTTCACCCACGGACCTGGCGTCTGGGGCCAACGTCCTGACTTTC.

The chain links TRBV27 to TRBJ2-1; tentative D call: TRBD2 (5 bases). The V and J ends lost 3 bases and 6 bases respectively, with 15 bases between them. Germline CDR1 reads MNHEY; CDR2 reads SMNVEV (reference sequence). The CDR3 is made up of 15 amino acids. CDR3 sequence: CASSFRRLGANEQFF. The CDR3 bases are TGTGCCAGCAGTTTCCGAAGACTGGGAGCCAATGAGCAGTTCTTC.

In regard to this clone: At the DNA level, this CDR3 is encoded by other sequences in the same sample as well. The CDR3 DNA follows: TGTGCCAGCAAGAACACCGGGGAGCTGTTTTTT. Translation: CASKNTGELFF. The gene calls are TRBV2 and TRBJ2-2; D gene uncertain. The CDR3 spans 11 residues. Trimming took 7 bases from V and 1 from J, leaving 1 base between them. CDR1 and CDR2 from the germline V gene are SNHLY and FYNNEI.

The chain has TRBV5-4 and TRBJ2-6; a possible D gene is TRBD1 (6 bases). From germline, CDR1 is SGHNT and CDR2 YYREEE (reference sequence). Trimming took 2 bases from V and 2 from J, leaving 8 bases between them. The CDR3 covers 15 residues. The CDR3 region is CASSLQGAGANVLTF. CDR3 nucleotides: TGTGCCAGCAGCTTACAGGGAGCTGGGGCCAACGTCCTGACTTTC. Full variable domain (rest looked up from reference TRBV5-4 and TRBJ2-6): ETGVTQSPTHLIKTRGQQVTLRCSSQSGHNTVSWYQQALGQGPQFIFQYYREEENGRGNFPPRFSGLQFPNYSSELNVNALELDDSALYLCASSLQGAGANVLTFGAGSRLTVL.

V gene TRBV11-2 combines with J gene TRBJ2-2; D is unclear. Trimming took off 5 bases at V and 3 bases at J, with 13 bases between the two ends. The CDR3 spans 15 residues. The germline gives CDR1 SGHAT, CDR2 FQNNGV. The CDR3 sequence is CASSVIVEYTGELFF. The CDR3 bases are TGTGCCAGCAGCGTAATTGTGGAGTACACCGGGGAGCTGTTTTTT.

The chain is built from TRBV7-9 and TRBJ2-7; D not certain. V shed 6 bases and J shed 2 bases, with 17 bases lying between them. The CDR3 loop spans 15 amino acids. Germline loops: CDR1 SEHNR, CDR2 FQNEAQ (reference sequence). DNA of the CDR3: TGTGCCAGCAGTTCCCAAGGGCCCCGGACCTACGAGCAGTACTTC. Its translation is CASSSQGPRTYEQYF. The complete variable domain, with remaining parts taken from reference TRBV7-9 and TRBJ2-7, reads DTGVSQNPRHKITKRGQNVTFRCDPISEHNRLYWYRQTLGQGPEFLTYFQNEAQLEKSRLLSDRFSAERPKGSFSTLEIQRTEQGDSAMYLCASSSQGPRTYEQYFGPGTRLTVT.

This clone has just one count. This chain uses TRBV20-1 with TRBJ2-5; TRBD2 matches 8 bases. From germline, CDR1 is DFQATT and CDR2 SNEGSKA (reference sequence). This CDR3 has 13 amino acids. J lost 5 bases, V lost 3 bases, and 5 bases had no gene match. CDR3 sequence reads: CSASGTRDETQYF. In DNA, the CDR3 is TGCAGTGCTAGTGGGACTAGGGATGAGACCCAGTACTTC.

This clone was detected a few times. The J gene is TRBJ2-7, the V gene TRBV18; possible D gene TRBD2, 6 bases. Trimming pared 3 bases from V and 1 base from J, leaving 7 bases between. CDR1 and CDR2 from the germline V gene are KGHSH and LQKENI. The CDR3 is 13 amino acids. The CDR3 protein is CASSPGGSYEQYF. The CDR3 DNA follows: TGTGCCAGCTCACCTGGGGGGTCCTACGAGCAGTACTTC.

This chain uses TRBV14 with TRBJ2-6; D could derive from TRBD1 or TRBD2 (5 bases each). The CDR3 sequence is 15 residues long. Germline values: CDR1 SGHDN, CDR2 FVKESK. Trimming pared 5 bases from V and 7 bases from J, leaving 15 bases between. CDR3 in amino acids: CASSYGTDKANVLTF. The CDR3 DNA follows: TGTGCCAGCAGCTACGGGACCGACAAAGCCAACGTCCTGACTTTC.